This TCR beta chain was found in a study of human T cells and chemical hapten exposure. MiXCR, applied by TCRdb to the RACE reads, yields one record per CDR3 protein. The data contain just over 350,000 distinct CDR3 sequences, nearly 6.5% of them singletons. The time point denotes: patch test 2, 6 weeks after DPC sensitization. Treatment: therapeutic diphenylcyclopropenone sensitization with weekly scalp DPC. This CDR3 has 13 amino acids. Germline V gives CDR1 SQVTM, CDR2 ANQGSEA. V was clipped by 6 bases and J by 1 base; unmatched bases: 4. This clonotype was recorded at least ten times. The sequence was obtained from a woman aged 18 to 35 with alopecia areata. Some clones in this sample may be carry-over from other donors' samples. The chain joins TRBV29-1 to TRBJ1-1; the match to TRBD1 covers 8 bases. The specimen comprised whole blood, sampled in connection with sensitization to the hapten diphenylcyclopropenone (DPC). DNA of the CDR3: TGCAGCGTCGGACAGGGACGGAACACTGAAGCTTTCTTT. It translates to CSVGQGRNTEAFF. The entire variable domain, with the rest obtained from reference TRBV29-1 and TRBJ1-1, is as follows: SAVISQKPSRDICQRGTSLTIQCQVDSQVTMMFWYRQQPGQSLTLIATANQGSEATYESGFVIDKFPISRPNLTFSTLTVSNMSPEDSSIYLCSVGQGRNTEAFFGQGTRLTVV.